Below are 4 T cell receptor beta chains sequenced from a single sample in a study of shared clonotypes between healthy human individuals. The assay was immunoSEQ multiplex PCR, and TCRdb's table has in-frame clones only and misses some. This sample has approximately 2.1 million clones; roughly 93% occur once, and the top ten carry 0.35% to 0.5%. Sample: naive CD4+ T cells from PBMCs. Specified subset: CD45RA+ positively selected. The receptor set was obtained from a man aged 18 to 29 in good health. Some clones in this sample may be carry-over from other donors' samples.

CDR3 bases: TGCGCCAGCAAGGCAGGTATTTACGAGCAGTACTTC. Translating it yields CASKAGIYEQYF. V gene TRBV5-1 combines with J gene TRBJ2-7; D gene uncertain. CDR1 SGHRS and CDR2 YFSETQ come from the germline V gene. The CDR3 is made up of 12 amino acids. Trimming left V 6 bases short and J 4 bases short, with 11 bases between.

V gene TRBV5-6 combines with J gene TRBJ1-2; possible D gene TRBD1, 5 bases. The CDR3 has 15 residues. Germline-derived CDR1 and CDR2 are SGHDT and YYEEEE. V lost 2 bases and J lost 8, with 19 bases in between. The CDR3 protein is CASSFLPGPSGGYTF. CDR3 nucleotides: TGTGCCAGCAGCTTTCTGCCAGGGCCCTCGGGAGGCTACACCTTC.

The gene calls are TRBV19 and TRBJ1-1; D ambiguous. This CDR3 region has 14 residues. The ends were cut back, 4 bases at V and 5 bases at J, with 14 bases in the middle. CDR1 and CDR2 from the germline V gene are LNHDA and SQIVND (reference sequence). DNA for the CDR3: TGTGCCAGTAGTACCTCGAAGGGAGAAACTGAAGCTTTCTTT. The encoded protein is CASSTSKGETEAFF.

The V and J genes are TRBV2 and TRBJ2-1; D uncertain. Germline V CDR1 and CDR2: SNHLY, FYNNEI. This CDR3 comprises 13 residues. The V end was cut by 6 bases, the J end by 5 bases, with 11 bases between. DNA for the CDR3: TGTGCCAGCAGCAAGTTGCCCGACAATGAGCAGTTCTTC. Translation: CASSKLPDNEQFF.